A selection of T cell receptor beta chains follows, all from one sample in a study of T cells in Graves' hyperthyroidism and ophthalmopathy. Using its own MiXCR run on the multiplex PCR reads, TCRdb lists one record per CDR3 protein. The table lists 400,000 to 500,000 distinct CDR3 sequences, approximately 15% of them singletons. The sample taken for sequencing was blood. The receptors shown here come from a woman younger than 35 with Graves' hyperthyroidism. Both conserved end residues are part of each CDR3. Fields, in order: D gene, clone size, V gene, J gene, CDR3 protein, CDR3 DNA. D genes are given only for firm matches. Rows give clone size only sometimes, using once, few, many, or a class for an expanded clone.

D: TRBD1; size: few; V: TRBV11-3; J: TRBJ2-2; CDR3: CASSFRRSGQLTGELFF; DNA: TGTGCCAGCAGCTTCCGGAGATCGGGACAGCTCACCGGGGAGCTGTTTTTT
D: NA; size: many; V: TRBV27; J: TRBJ2-6; CDR3: CASSLFTASGANVLTF; DNA: TGTGCCAGCAGTTTATTTACAGCCTCTGGGGCCAACGTCCTGACTTTC
D: TRBD2; size: NA; V: TRBV9; J: TRBJ2-1; CDR3: CASGLGGLAGANEQFF; DNA: TGCGCCAGCGGCCTGGGAGGGCTAGCGGGAGCCAATGAGCAGTTCTTC
D: NA; size: many; V: TRBV27; J: TRBJ2-1; CDR3: CASSLVGPYNEQFF; DNA: TGTGCCAGCAGTTTAGTGGGCCCCTACAATGAGCAGTTCTTC
D: NA; size: many; V: TRBV20-1; J: TRBJ1-5; CDR3: CSARASGRGVYSNQPQHF; DNA: TGCAGTGCTAGAGCCTCTGGGCGGGGAGTGTATAGCAATCAGCCCCAGCATTTT
D: NA; size: many; V: TRBV10-3; J: TRBJ2-5; CDR3: CAISEGGREETQYF; DNA: TGTGCCATCAGTGAGGGAGGAAGGGAGGAGACCCAGTACTTC
D: TRBD1; size: many; V: TRBV7-8; J: TRBJ1-2; CDR3: CASSFPQGYGYTF; DNA: TGTGCCAGCAGTTTCCCACAGGGGTATGGCTACACCTTC
D: TRBD1; size: few; V: TRBV12-3/TRBV12-4; J: TRBJ2-1; CDR3: CASREGTGGYEQFF; DNA: TGTGCCAGCAGGGAAGGAACAGGGGGGTACGAGCAGTTCTTC
D: TRBD1; size: NA; V: TRBV20-1; J: TRBJ1-1; CDR3: CSALDRAPEAFF; DNA: TGCAGTGCCCTTGACAGGGCCCCTGAAGCTTTCTTT
D: TRBD1; size: few; V: TRBV6-1; J: TRBJ2-7; CDR3: CASRKRQGSAEQYF; DNA: TGTGCCAGCAGAAAAAGACAGGGATCCGCCGAGCAGTACTTC
D: NA; size: many; V: TRBV20-1; J: TRBJ2-7; CDR3: CSARWTDSYEQYF; DNA: TGCAGTGCACGCTGGACAGACTCCTACGAGCAGTACTTC
D: NA; size: many; V: TRBV5-1; J: TRBJ1-2; CDR3: CASSLGAGTNYGYTF; DNA: TGCGCCAGCAGCTTGGGGGCCGGGACAAACTATGGCTACACCTTC
D: TRBD2; size: many; V: TRBV12-3/TRBV12-4; J: TRBJ2-3; CDR3: CASSLRSGGGTDTQYF; DNA: TGTGCCAGCAGTTTACGGTCGGGAGGCGGTACAGATACGCAGTATTTT
D: NA; size: NA; V: TRBV20-1; J: TRBJ2-1; CDR3: CSARPTTNEQFF; DNA: TGCAGTGCTAGACCGACTACCAATGAGCAGTTCTTC
D: NA; size: many; V: TRBV12-3/TRBV12-4; J: TRBJ1-2; CDR3: CASRPGTSLRYGYTF; DNA: TGTGCCAGCCGACCCGGGACAAGCCTGCGCTATGGCTACACCTTC
D: NA; size: few; V: TRBV4-1; J: TRBJ1-1; CDR3: CASSVGPGSNTEAFF; DNA: TGCGCCAGCAGCGTTGGCCCGGGATCGAACACTGAAGCTTTCTTT
D: NA; size: NA; V: TRBV10-3; J: TRBJ1-3; CDR3: CASRDSRSGNTIYF; DNA: TGTGCCTCACGGGACTCCCGCTCTGGAAACACCATATATTTT
D: TRBD1; size: many; V: TRBV12-3/TRBV12-4; J: TRBJ1-2; CDR3: CASSKGQGVSSYTF; DNA: TGTGCCAGCAGTAAGGGACAGGGGGTTTCAAGCTACACCTTC
D: NA; size: many; V: TRBV2; J: TRBJ1-3; CDR3: CASRSTGSSGNTIYF; DNA: TGTGCCAGCAGATCCACAGGGTCCTCTGGAAACACCATATATTTT
D: NA; size: many; V: TRBV29-1; J: TRBJ2-2; CDR3: CSLPYSNTGELFF; DNA: TGCAGCCTCCCCTACTCGAACACCGGGGAGCTGTTTTTT
D: TRBD1; size: NA; V: TRBV19; J: TRBJ1-2; CDR3: CASSRTMPGQGADYGYTF; DNA: TGTGCCAGTAGTAGAACGATGCCGGGACAGGGGGCCGACTATGGCTACACCTTC
D: NA; size: many; V: TRBV6-1; J: TRBJ1-2; CDR3: CATVKWGILYGYTF; DNA: TGTGCCACCGTTAAGTGGGGGATTTTGTATGGCTACACCTTC
D: TRBD2; size: NA; V: TRBV20-1; J: TRBJ2-1; CDR3: CSAPGLAGVEQFF; DNA: TGCAGTGCGCCGGGACTAGCGGGAGTCGAGCAGTTCTTC
D: NA; size: NA; V: TRBV10-2; J: TRBJ1-1; CDR3: CASSEPRNTEAFF; DNA: TGCGCCAGCAGTGAGCCCCGGAACACTGAAGCTTTCTTT
D: NA; size: few; V: TRBV24-1; J: TRBJ2-1; CDR3: CATSDPGQNYEQFF; DNA: TGTGCCACCAGTGATCCGGGCCAGAATTATGAGCAGTTCTTC
D: TRBD2; size: many; V: TRBV5-6; J: TRBJ2-2; CDR3: CASSFPSGRKVGELFF; DNA: TGTGCCAGCAGCTTCCCGAGCGGGAGAAAGGTCGGGGAGCTGTTTTTT
D: TRBD1; size: many; V: TRBV30; J: TRBJ2-1; CDR3: CAWSRDRFDEQFF; DNA: TGTGCCTGGAGTAGGGACAGGTTTGATGAGCAGTTCTTC
D: NA; size: many; V: TRBV6-1; J: TRBJ2-7; CDR3: CASRPREGWYEQYF; DNA: TGTGCCAGCAGACCGAGGGAAGGCTGGTACGAGCAGTACTTC
D: TRBD2; size: many; V: TRBV28; J: TRBJ2-3; CDR3: CASRQLAGGSGDTQYF; DNA: TGTGCCAGCAGACAACTAGCGGGAGGTTCCGGGGATACGCAGTATTTT
D: TRBD1; size: NA; V: TRBV28; J: TRBJ2-1; CDR3: CASSSYRPDRDWSSSYNEQFF; DNA: TGTGCCAGCAGTTCCTATAGGCCGGACAGGGATTGGTCGAGCTCCTACAATGAGCAGTTCTTC
D: TRBD2; size: many; V: TRBV7-2; J: TRBJ2-1; CDR3: CASSLASLAGIYNEQFF; DNA: TGTGCCAGCAGCTTAGCCAGCCTAGCGGGAATCTACAATGAGCAGTTCTTC
D: TRBD2; size: many; V: TRBV5-4; J: TRBJ2-5; CDR3: CASSFASGMETQYF; DNA: TGTGCCAGCAGCTTCGCTAGCGGGATGGAGACCCAGTACTTC
D: NA; size: many; V: TRBV12-3/TRBV12-4; J: TRBJ1-4; CDR3: CASSLGSLLFF; DNA: TGTGCCAGCAGTTTGGGGAGCCTACTGTTTTTT
D: NA; size: few; V: TRBV3-1; J: TRBJ2-2; CDR3: CASSQAGELFF; DNA: TGTGCCAGCAGCCAAGCCGGGGAGCTGTTTTTT
D: TRBD1; size: NA; V: TRBV12-3/TRBV12-4; J: TRBJ2-7; CDR3: CASSSLPGQLEQYF; DNA: TGTGCCAGCAGTAGTCTTCCGGGACAGTTAGAGCAGTACTTC
D: TRBD2; size: NA; V: TRBV7-3; J: TRBJ2-5; CDR3: CASSSRQRGIQYF; DNA: TGTGCCAGCAGCTCACGGCAGCGGGGAATCCAGTACTTC
D: TRBD2; size: NA; V: TRBV9; J: TRBJ2-5; CDR3: CASSSLGEGLETQYF; DNA: TGTGCCAGCAGCTCCCTAGGGGAGGGCCTTGAGACCCAGTACTTC
D: NA; size: many; V: TRBV29-1; J: TRBJ2-2; CDR3: CSVGGPPGGELFF; DNA: TGCAGCGTTGGGGGGCCTCCCGGCGGGGAGCTGTTTTTT
D: TRBD2; size: many; V: TRBV18; J: TRBJ2-5; CDR3: CASSPRLAVQETQYF; DNA: TGTGCCAGCTCACCCAGACTAGCGGTTCAAGAGACCCAGTACTTC
D: NA; size: many; V: TRBV20-1; J: TRBJ2-5; CDR3: CSARFSRSRETQYF; DNA: TGCAGTGCTAGATTTTCGAGGAGTCGGGAGACCCAGTACTTC
D: NA; size: NA; V: TRBV19; J: TRBJ1-2; CDR3: CASSMNTNGYTF; DNA: TGTGCCAGTAGTATGAATACTAATGGCTACACCTTC
D: TRBD2; size: NA; V: TRBV5-4; J: TRBJ2-2; CDR3: CASAGLATGELFF; DNA: TGTGCCAGCGCCGGACTAGCGACCGGGGAGCTGTTTTTT
D: NA; size: NA; V: TRBV9; J: TRBJ2-5; CDR3: CASSQTSIVETQYF; DNA: TGTGCCAGCAGCCAGACTAGTATTGTAGAGACCCAGTACTTC
D: TRBD2; size: NA; V: TRBV4-2; J: TRBJ2-3; CDR3: CASSQEMASGNTDTQYF; DNA: TGTGCCAGCAGCCAAGAAATGGCTAGCGGAAACACAGATACGCAGTATTTT
D: NA; size: many; V: TRBV6-5; J: TRBJ1-1; CDR3: CASSYGGLTGAFF; DNA: TGTGCCAGCAGTTACGGCGGCCTCACCGGAGCTTTCTTT
D: NA; size: NA; V: TRBV6-1; J: TRBJ2-3; CDR3: CASSKEAVGTQYF; DNA: TGTGCCAGCAGCAAGGAAGCGGTGGGTACGCAGTATTTT
D: NA; size: NA; V: TRBV28; J: TRBJ1-4; CDR3: CASSSPGRNNEKLFF; DNA: TGTGCCAGCAGTTCCCCTGGGCGGAATAATGAAAAACTGTTTTTT
D: NA; size: few; V: TRBV7-9; J: TRBJ1-5; CDR3: CASSLGSGESQPQHF; DNA: TGTGCCAGCAGCTTAGGGTCGGGGGAAAGTCAGCCCCAGCATTTT
D: NA; size: many; V: TRBV24-1; J: TRBJ1-4; CDR3: CATSETQGRGEKLFF; DNA: TGTGCCACCAGTGAAACACAGGGAAGGGGTGAAAAACTGTTTTTT
D: NA; size: many; V: TRBV6-7; J: TRBJ1-2; CDR3: CASSYFAAGGYTF; DNA: TGTGCCAGCAGTTACTTCGCAGCGGGGGGCTACACCTTC
D: TRBD2; size: NA; V: TRBV7-6; J: TRBJ2-1; CDR3: CASSSQTSGSPDEQFF; DNA: TGTGCCAGCAGCTCACAGACTAGCGGGAGCCCCGATGAGCAGTTCTTC
D: TRBD2; size: NA; V: TRBV7-2; J: TRBJ2-3; CDR3: CASSSSGSADTQYF; DNA: TGTGCCAGCAGCTCTAGCGGGAGTGCTGATACGCAGTATTTT
D: NA; size: NA; V: TRBV19; J: TRBJ2-1; CDR3: CATRARQSSYNEQFF; DNA: TGTGCCACACGGGCCAGACAGAGCTCCTACAATGAGCAGTTCTTC
D: NA; size: many; V: TRBV29-1; J: TRBJ2-3; CDR3: CSVERAGRSTDTQYF; DNA: TGCAGCGTTGAAAGAGCGGGCCGAAGCACAGATACGCAGTATTTT
D: TRBD2; size: many; V: TRBV7-3; J: TRBJ2-1; CDR3: CASSPRLAGGGEQFF; DNA: TGTGCCAGCAGCCCGAGACTAGCGGGAGGAGGGGAGCAGTTCTTC